Following are 30 T cell receptor beta chains from one sample sequenced in a study of T cells in women clearing cervical HPV infection. Libraries were prepared by immunoSEQ multiplex PCR; TCRdb keeps only in-frame clonotypes and omits some of them. This sample's table reports roughly 19,000 clones. Sequencing input: blood buffy coat. All receptors come from a woman aged 18 to 69 with a cervical HPV16 infection that either progressed to CIN3+ or cleared (not recorded which).

As for this clone: The read ends 3 residues early relative to the CDR3; the germline J gene fills the gap. The chain links TRBV10-3 to TRBJ2-3, with TRBD2 identical over 13 bases. Trimming cost V 6 bases and J 1 base; bases outside gene matches: 4. This CDR3 has 16 amino acids. In germline, CDR1 is ENHRY, CDR2 SYGVKD. This CDR3 reads CAISDGLAGGTDTQYF. CDR3 DNA (partial): TGTGCCATCAGCGACGGACTAGCGGGGGGCACAGATACG.

In the case of this clone: Other DNA sequences in the sample encode the same CDR3. Partial CDR3 DNA: TGCGCCAGCAGCCCGTCGGGGGTTGGATCTGGAAACACC. This gives the protein CASSPSGVGSGNT. The full CDR3 protein is CASSPSGVGSGNTIYF. The V gene is TRBV5-1, the J gene TRBJ1-3; tentatively, D is TRBD1 (5 bases). From the germline J gene comes the end of the CDR3, since the read stops 3 residues before it. Trimming took off 4 bases at V and 1 base at J, with 15 bases between the two ends. From germline, CDR1 is SGHRS and CDR2 YFSETQ. The CDR3 has 16 residues.

As to this clone: The read stops 3 residues short of the end of the CDR3; the missing end is completed from the germline J gene. The chain uses TRBV7-8 and TRBJ2-2; TRBD1 might be the D (5 bases). CDR3 length equals 14 residues. Germline V CDR1 and CDR2: SGHVS, FQNEAQ. The CDR3 spells CASSFDLGDSPLFF. The part of the CDR3 DNA that was read is TGTGCCAGCAGCTTCGACCTAGGGGATTCACCG.

Remarks on this clone: Sequencing ends 3 residues short of the CDR3 end; the germline J gene provides the rest. This rearrangement joins TRBV19 to TRBJ2-5; 13 positions agree with TRBD2. Germline lookup yields CDR1 LNHDA and CDR2 SQIVND (reference sequence). V was clipped by 3 bases and J by 4 bases; unmatched bases: 17. The CDR3 contains 20 residues. The sequenced CDR3 bases are TGTGCCAGTAGTATGGATACCGGGACTAGCGGGAAGTTTTGGGGAGAGACC. Its translation: CASSMDTGTSGKFWGET. The full CDR3 protein is CASSMDTGTSGKFWGETQYF.

Remarks on this clone: With the read ending 3 residues before the CDR3 end, the germline J gene is used to fill in that end. The rearrangement links TRBV20-1 to TRBJ1-5; no definite D call. Between the trimmed V and J ends, which lost 5 bases and 3 bases, there was a span of 14 bases. The V gene's germline CDR1 is DFQATT and CDR2 SNEGSKA (reference sequence). CDR3 length: 14 residues. The CDR3 DNA, read in part, is TGCAGTGCTCCTGGGCCAGCCACCAATCAGCCC. Translation: CSAPGPATNQP. The whole CDR3 protein is CSAPGPATNQPQHF.

Comment on this clone: The read ends 3 residues shy of where the CDR3 ends; the end is completed using the germline J gene. The chain joins TRBV6-1 to TRBJ1-4, with D maybe TRBD1 (5 bases). This CDR3 spans 16 amino acids. Germline assignment: CDR1 MNHNS and CDR2 SASEGT. The CDR3 bases that were read are TGTGCCAGCAGTGAGACGAGTGCTTCTGGGGCCAACGTA. It codes for CASSETSASGANV. Given in full, the CDR3 is CASSETSASGANVLFF.

As for this clone: The CDR3 end falls 3 residues outside the read, so it is completed with the germline J gene. The chain uses TRBV6-2 or TRBV6-3 and TRBJ1-1, with TRBD1 as a possible D gene (5 bases). This CDR3 spans 13 amino acids. The V gene's germline CDR1 is MNHEY and CDR2 SVGEGT. V gave up 1 base and J gave up 4 bases, with 7 bases separating them. CDR3 DNA (partial): TGTGCCAGCAGTTACTTGGGACTCACTGAA. Translation gives CASSYLGLTE. The whole CDR3 is CASSYLGLTEAFF.

With respect to this clone: The read is 3 residues too short to cover the CDR3 end, so that end is filled in from the germline J gene. V and J are TRBV29-1 and TRBJ1-1; TRBD1 might be the D (5 bases). The CDR3 sequence is 16 residues long. Trimming removed 7 bases from V and 0 bases from J, with 21 bases in between. Germline lookup yields CDR1 SQVTM and CDR2 ANQGSEA. The CDR3 bases that were read are TGCAGCGGATATGATTTTCTTGGGGCAATGAACACTGAA. Protein: CSGYDFLGAMNTE. The CDR3 in its entirety is CSGYDFLGAMNTEAFF.

Comment on this clone: The junction shows a germline mismatch at one end, possibly a read error. The CDR3 end is not reached by the read, which stops 3 residues before it; the germline J gene fills it in. This sequence joins TRBV4-2 and TRBJ2-7, with D maybe TRBD2 (7 bases). Germline V gene data show CDR1 as LGHNA and CDR2 as YNFKEQ. This CDR3 region has 15 residues. CDR3 DNA (partial): TGCGCCAGCAGCCAAGAACGGGGGGCACCCTACGAG. Protein: CASSQERGAPYE. The complete CDR3 protein is CASSQERGAPYEQYF.

Concerning this clone itself: The sequenced fragment ends 3 residues before the CDR3 boundary, so the rest is inferred from the germline J gene. The chain carries TRBV29-1 and TRBJ2-1; D remains unclear. Germline V gene lookup returns CDR1 SQVTM and CDR2 ANQGSEA. This CDR3 has 13 amino acids. V gave up 0 bases and J gave up 3 bases, with 6 bases separating them. This CDR3 is CSVEDRGYNEQFF. CDR3 DNA (partial): TGCAGCGTTGAAGATCGCGGCTACAATGAG.

As for this clone: The read ends 3 residues early relative to the CDR3; the germline J gene fills the gap. The J gene is TRBJ2-2, the V gene TRBV11-2; D is perhaps TRBD1 (6 bases). This CDR3 contains 14 residues. V lost 4 bases and J lost 7, with 13 bases in between. Per germline, CDR1 SGHAT and CDR2 FQNNGV. Partial CDR3 DNA: TGTGCCAGCAGCTACGGACAGTTTGACGGGGAG. It yields the protein CASSYGQFDGE. The complete CDR3 reads CASSYGQFDGELFF.

Regarding this clone: The CDR3 extends 3 residues past the end of the read, so its final part is completed from the germline J gene. The rearrangement links TRBV9 to TRBJ2-3, with D unclear. Per the germline V gene, CDR1 is SGDLS and CDR2 is YYNGEE. CDR3 length: 14 amino acids. The V end lost 2 bases, the J end lost 8 bases, and 15 bases lay between the germline ends. Partial CDR3 DNA: TGTGCCAGCAGCGTTGCCCTCTCCCTGGCTACG. It codes for CASSVALSLAT. The entire CDR3 protein reads CASSVALSLATQYF.

In terms of frequency, this clone is medium-sized. The read ends 3 residues before the CDR3 terminus; that terminus is restored from the germline J gene. The gene calls are TRBV19 and TRBJ2-3; 11 bases map to TRBD2. Germline trimming cut 2 bases from V and 3 bases from J; bases unmatched to any gene: 7. The germline CDR1 and CDR2 sequences are LNHDA and SQIVND (reference sequence). This CDR3 contains 17 residues. CDR3 bases read: TGTGCCAGTAGTATACCAAATCTAGCGGGAGGAACAGATACG. Translation: CASSIPNLAGGTDT. Given in full, the CDR3 is CASSIPNLAGGTDTQYF.

Notes on this clone: The CDR3 end lies 3 residues beyond the end of the read and is filled in from the germline J gene. This chain joins TRBV7-2 and TRBJ2-3, with D possibly being TRBD1 (6 bases). Germline CDR1 is SGHTA and CDR2 is FQGNSA. The CDR3 consists of 15 residues. Trimming shortened V by 6 bases and J by 6 bases, and 19 bases separated the two germline ends. CDR3 protein: CASRMGEATGDTQYF. CDR3 DNA (partial): TGTGCCAGCAGGATGGGTGAGGCTACAGGGGATACG.

On this clone itself: The read comes to an end 3 residues before the CDR3 does, leaving the germline J gene to fill in the end. The chain recombines TRBV6-2 or TRBV6-3 with TRBJ1-5; 7 bases line up with TRBD1. Unmatched junction bases numbered 6, after V lost 7 bases and J lost 6 bases. The CDR3 is 13 residues long. CDR1 is MNHEY and CDR2 is SVGEGT in the germline V gene. The sequenced part of the CDR3 DNA is TGTGCCAGCAACCAGGGGGTCCCTCAGCCC. This translates into CASNQGVPQP. The whole CDR3 reads CASNQGVPQPQHF.

Concerning this clone: The read halts 3 residues ahead of the CDR3 end, with the missing end drawn from the germline J gene. The V and J genes are TRBV20-1 and TRBJ2-7, with TRBD1 matching over 7 bases. With 6 bases clipped from V and 2 bases from J, the junction kept 10 bases outside the gene matches. The germline CDR1 and CDR2 sequences are DFQATT and SNEGSKA (reference sequence). This CDR3 region has 14 residues. The CDR3 region is CSAGKGQVTYEQYF. The CDR3 DNA, read in part, is TGCAGTGCAGGAAAAGGACAGGTAACCTACGAG.

Regarding this clone: The read ends 3 residues early relative to the CDR3; the germline J gene fills the gap. V usage is TRBV10-1 and J usage is TRBJ2-6, with 8 bases matching TRBD1. The CDR3 runs 18 residues. V shed 2 bases and J 0 bases; nucleotides not matched to a gene: 6. The germline V gene has CDR1 WNHNN and CDR2 SYGVQD (reference sequence). This CDR3 reads CASSEPPTGGSGANVLTF. The part of the CDR3 DNA that was read is TGCGCCAGCAGTGAGCCACCTACAGGGGGCTCTGGGGCCAACGTC.

On this clone itself: The read falls 3 residues short of the CDR3 end, and the missing part is taken from the germline J gene. The chain combines TRBV18 with TRBJ1-2; TRBD1 agrees at 7 bases. The germline CDR1 and CDR2 sequences are KGHSH and LQKENI. The CDR3 is made up of 14 amino acids. The CDR3 sequence: CASSPPRGRSDYTF. The CDR3 DNA, read in part, is TGTGCCAGCTCACCACCGAGGGGGCGGAGTGAC.

About this clone itself: The CDR3 end is not reached by the read, which stops 3 residues before it; the germline J gene fills it in. The chain joins TRBV2 to TRBJ2-3, with D maybe TRBD1 (5 bases). This CDR3 contains 15 residues. Per the germline V gene, CDR1 is SNHLY and CDR2 is FYNNEI. Trimming took 6 bases from V and 3 from J, leaving 16 bases between them. The CDR3 loop is CASRTRVGVTDTQYF. CDR3 bases read: TGTGCCAGCAGGACCAGGGTTGGGGTAACAGATACG.

Of note for this clone: Its ends do not fully match the called genes, so a read error is possible. The read ends 3 residues before the CDR3 terminus; that terminus is restored from the germline J gene. The V call is TRBV4-2, the J call TRBJ2-7; TRBD1 might be the D (5 bases). The CDR3 sequence is 15 residues long. The germline CDR1 and CDR2 sequences are LGHNA and YNFKEQ. CDR3 sequence reads: CASSQGQDPDYEQYF. The CDR3 bases that were read are TGCGCCAGCAGCCAAGGACAAGACCCTGACTACGAG.

Notes on this clone: The read stops 3 residues short of the end of the CDR3; the missing end is completed from the germline J gene. The chain employs TRBV20-1 and TRBJ1-5, with D uncertain. Trimming took off 0 bases at V and 9 bases at J, with 15 bases between the two ends. CDR3 length: 14 amino acids. Germline CDR1 reads DFQATT; CDR2 reads SNEGSKA (reference sequence). CDR3 DNA (partial): TGCAGTGCTAGAGATCGAGCGCCCCTGGCGCCC. This sequence encodes CSARDRAPLAP. The full CDR3 reads CSARDRAPLAPQHF.

Details on this clone: The read terminates 3 residues ahead of where the CDR3 ends, so the germline J gene completes it. This sequence joins TRBV7-2 and TRBJ2-2, with D possibly TRBD2 on 6 matching bases. The CDR3 sequence is 15 residues long. V was shortened by 10 bases and J by 3 bases, with 18 bases between the two germline ends. Germline V gene lookup returns CDR1 SGHTA and CDR2 FQGNSA. The CDR3 loop is CATLPITGDTGELFF. Partial CDR3 DNA: TGTGCCACCCTACCGATTACGGGGGACACCGGGGAG. The full variable domain, completed using reference TRBV7-2 and TRBJ2-2, is GAGVSQSPSNKVTEKGKDVELRCDPISGHTALYWYRQSLGQGLEFLIYFQGNSAPDKSGLPSDRFSAERTGGSVSTLTIQRTQQEDSAVYLCATLPITGDTGELFFGEGSRLTVL.

In regard to this clone: From the germline J gene comes the end of the CDR3, since the read stops 3 residues before it. The rearrangement links TRBV29-1 to TRBJ2-2; possible D gene TRBD2, 6 bases. Germline lookup yields CDR1 SQVTM and CDR2 ANQGSEA. The CDR3 contains 15 residues. With 6 bases removed from V and 0 bases from J, the gap between germline ends came to 14 bases. The CDR3 sequence: CSVRLAASNTGELFF. The CDR3 DNA, read in part, is TGCAGCGTCCGTTTAGCGGCCTCGAACACCGGGGAG.

About this clone itself: The read halts 3 residues ahead of the CDR3 end, with the missing end drawn from the germline J gene. Other nucleotide sequences in the sample specify the same CDR3. The genes are TRBV19 and TRBJ1-1; 11 bases align to TRBD1. Germline V CDR1 and CDR2: LNHDA, SQIVND (reference sequence). This CDR3 contains 16 residues. CDR3 sequence reads: CASGKGTGGLAETAFF. The sequenced CDR3 bases are TGTGCCAGTGGGAAAGGGACAGGGGGTCTGGCGGAGACA.

Worth noting for this clone: The sequenced fragment ends 3 residues before the CDR3 boundary, so the rest is inferred from the germline J gene. This chain joins TRBV6-2 or TRBV6-3 and TRBJ2-7, with D maybe TRBD1 (5 bases). The germline V gene encodes CDR1 MNHEY and CDR2 SVGEGT. The CDR3 is 13 residues long. Trimming removed 6 bases at V and 4 bases at J, with 13 bases between. The part of the CDR3 DNA that was read is TGTGCCAGCAGGGACACGGCTGATTACGAG. Translated, it gives CASRDTADYE. The full CDR3 protein is CASRDTADYEQYF.

To note about this clone: The read stops 3 residues short of the end of the CDR3; the missing end is completed from the germline J gene. The chain combines TRBV20-1 with TRBJ1-1; tentatively, D is TRBD1 (5 bases). Deletions cut 0 bases from V and 0 bases from J, with 11 bases between. The germline CDR1 and CDR2 sequences are DFQATT and SNEGSKA (reference sequence). The CDR3 totals 15 residues. The CDR3 sequence: CSAREPRGMNTEAFF. The CDR3 DNA, read in part, is TGCAGTGCTAGAGAACCACGGGGGATGAACACTGAA.

Points on this clone: The missing CDR3 end, 3 residues past where the read stops, is filled in from the germline J gene. The chain links TRBV14 to TRBJ2-5; a weak D match, TRBD1 (6 bases). Looked up from germline, CDR1 is SGHDN and CDR2 is FVKESK. V lost 1 base and J lost 1, with 10 bases in between. This CDR3 spans 15 amino acids. The covered CDR3 bases are TGTGCCAGCAGCCAAGTTCAAGGGGGCCAAGAGACC. Its protein product is CASSQVQGGQET. The full CDR3 reads CASSQVQGGQETQYF.

Points on this clone: Read coverage stops 3 residues before the CDR3 terminus; the germline J gene supplies the remainder. The chain combines TRBV20-1 with TRBJ1-2; 9 positions match TRBD1. This CDR3 comprises 16 residues. V lost 5 bases and J lost 3; bases outside the gene matches: 13. Looked up from germline, CDR1 is DFQATT and CDR2 is SNEGSKA (reference sequence). CDR3 DNA (partial): TGCAGTGCTTCAAGGTTGTCGGGACAGGGATACTATGGC. Translation: CSASRLSGQGYYG. The entire CDR3 reads CSASRLSGQGYYGYTF.

Concerning this clone itself: The read is 3 residues too short to cover the CDR3 end, so that end is filled in from the germline J gene. V is TRBV5-8 and J is TRBJ2-7; 9 positions match TRBD2. V was pared by 4 bases and J by 2 bases, with 7 bases of the junction left unmatched. In germline, CDR1 is SGHTS, CDR2 YDEGEE. CDR3 length equals 15 residues. The CDR3 spells CASSPLASGTYEQYF. The CDR3 bases that were read are TGTGCCAGCAGCCCGCTCGCTAGCGGGACCTACGAG.

Concerning this clone itself: Read sequence stops 3 residues before the CDR3 end, and the germline J gene provides the missing end. The chain joins TRBV5-1 to TRBJ1-2; D is ambiguous. Per germline, CDR1 SGHRS and CDR2 YFSETQ. The length of the CDR3 is 14 residues. Trimming removed 0 bases from V and 6 bases from J, with 12 bases in between. CDR3 sequence: CASSLVPGSHGYTF. Partial CDR3 DNA: TGCGCCAGCAGCTTGGTTCCGGGGTCACATGGC. Based on the CDR3 plus reference TRBV5-1 and TRBJ1-2, the full variable domain is KAGVTQTPRYLIKTRGQQVTLSCSPISGHRSVSWYQQTPGQGLQFLFEYFSETQRNKGNFPGRFSGRQFSNSRSEMNVSTLELGDSALYLCASSLVPGSHGYTFGSGTRLTVV.